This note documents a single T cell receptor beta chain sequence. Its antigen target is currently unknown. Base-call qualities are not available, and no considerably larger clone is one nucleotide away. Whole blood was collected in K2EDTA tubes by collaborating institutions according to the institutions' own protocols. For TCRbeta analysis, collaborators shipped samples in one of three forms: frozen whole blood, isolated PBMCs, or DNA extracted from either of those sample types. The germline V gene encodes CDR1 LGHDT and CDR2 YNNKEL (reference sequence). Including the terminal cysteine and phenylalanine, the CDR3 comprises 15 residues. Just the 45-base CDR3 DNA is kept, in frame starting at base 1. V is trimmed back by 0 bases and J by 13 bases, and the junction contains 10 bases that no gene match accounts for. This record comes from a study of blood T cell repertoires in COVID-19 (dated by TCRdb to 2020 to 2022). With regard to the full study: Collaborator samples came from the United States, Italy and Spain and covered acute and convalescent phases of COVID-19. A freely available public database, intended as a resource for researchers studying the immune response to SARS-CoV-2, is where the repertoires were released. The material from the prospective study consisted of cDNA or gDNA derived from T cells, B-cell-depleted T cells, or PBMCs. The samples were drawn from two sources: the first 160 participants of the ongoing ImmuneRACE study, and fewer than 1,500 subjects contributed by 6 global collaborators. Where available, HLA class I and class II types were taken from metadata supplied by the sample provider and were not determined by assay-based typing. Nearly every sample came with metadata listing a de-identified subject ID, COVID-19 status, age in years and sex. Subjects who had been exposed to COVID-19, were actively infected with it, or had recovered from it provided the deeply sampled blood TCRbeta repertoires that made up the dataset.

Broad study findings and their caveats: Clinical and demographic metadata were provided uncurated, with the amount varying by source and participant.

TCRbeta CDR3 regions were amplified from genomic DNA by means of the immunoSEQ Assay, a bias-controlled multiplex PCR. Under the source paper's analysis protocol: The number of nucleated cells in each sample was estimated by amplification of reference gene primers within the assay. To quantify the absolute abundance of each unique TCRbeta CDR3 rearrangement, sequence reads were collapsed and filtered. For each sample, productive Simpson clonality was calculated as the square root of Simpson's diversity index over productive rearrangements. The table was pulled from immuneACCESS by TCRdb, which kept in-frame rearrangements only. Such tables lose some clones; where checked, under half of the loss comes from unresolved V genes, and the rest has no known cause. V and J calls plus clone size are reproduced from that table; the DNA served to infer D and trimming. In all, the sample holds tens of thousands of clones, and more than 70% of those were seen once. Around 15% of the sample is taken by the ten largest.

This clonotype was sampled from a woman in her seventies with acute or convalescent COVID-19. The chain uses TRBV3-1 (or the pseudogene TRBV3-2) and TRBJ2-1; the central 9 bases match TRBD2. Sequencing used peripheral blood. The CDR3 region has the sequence CASSQDTIASGTQFF. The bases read TGTGCCAGCAGCCAAGATACCATAGCTAGCGGGACACAGTTCTTC.